This passage covers 29 T cell receptor beta chains from one sample sequenced in a study of T cell responses to AZD1222 COVID-19 vaccine (dated by TCRdb to the early 2020s). Libraries were constructed by the immunoSEQ multiplex PCR assay. Not all clones reach the TCRdb copy of this immuneACCESS table, which keeps in-frame sequences only. Checked studies attribute under half of the gap to unresolved V genes and leave the rest unexplained. Recorded for this sample are roughly 150,000 clones; about 89% of them occurred a single time. Together, the top ten hold about a tenth of the sample. Taken with the paper, the label for time point translates to: about 28 days (+/-7) after the second vaccine dose. Here the sequenced sample was peripheral blood, taken 28 days after the second AZD1222 dose. The receptors here all came from an adult who received the AZD1222 COVID-19 vaccine.

The chain uses TRBV12-3 or TRBV12-4 and TRBJ1-1, with D uncertain. The CDR3 has 11 residues. Trimming cost V 4 bases and J 8 bases, with 8 bases left between them. This chain's CDR3 is CASSYLGEAFF. In nucleotides, the CDR3 is TGTGCCAGCAGTTACCTCGGCGAAGCTTTCTTT.

The sample holds a few counts of this clone. J is TRBJ2-4 and V is TRBV7-2, with 8 bases aligning to TRBD2. This CDR3 contains 16 residues. Unmatched junction bases numbered 5, after V lost 4 bases and J lost 0 bases. In germline, CDR1 is SGHTA, CDR2 FQGNSA. CDR3 amino acids: CASSSSGGIAKNIQYF. The CDR3 DNA reads as TGTGCCAGCAGCTCAAGCGGGGGAATAGCCAAAAACATTCAGTACTTC.

The table lists this clone with a count of one. One end of the junction is discordant with germline, which a read error may explain. The rearrangement uses TRBV5-1 and TRBJ2-7; the match to TRBD1 covers 8 bases. The CDR3 length is 14 residues. The V gene's germline CDR1 is SGHRS and CDR2 YFSETQ. The CDR3 protein is CASSLGQEFYEQYF. Written as DNA, the CDR3 is TGCGCCAGCAGTTTGGGACAGGAGTTCTACGAGCAGTACTTC. Variable domain in full (rest from reference TRBV5-1 and TRBJ2-7): KAGVTQTPRYLIKTRGQQVTLSCSPISGHRSVSWYQQTPGQGLQFLFEYFSETQRNKGNFPGRFSGRQFSNSRSEMNVSTLELGDSALYLCASSLGQEFYEQYFGPGTRLTVT.

This clone was detected once. This chain joins TRBV28 and TRBJ2-7, with D perhaps given as TRBD1 or TRBD2 (7 bases each). Germline V gene lookup returns CDR1 MDHEN and CDR2 SYDVKM. There are 15 residues in the CDR3. The ends were cut back, 5 bases at V and 0 bases at J, with 14 bases in the middle. The chain's CDR3 is CASSPAGQSSYEQYF. The CDR3 region has the DNA TGTGCCAGCAGTCCAGCGGGACAGAGCTCCTACGAGCAGTACTTC.

The chain has TRBV9 and TRBJ2-5, with D maybe TRBD2 (6 bases). Trimming pared 4 bases from V and 5 bases from J, leaving 15 bases between. Germline V lookup: CDR1 SGDLS, CDR2 YYNGEE. This CDR3 is 14 amino acids long. The CDR3 here is CASSPTSRGETQYF. The CDR3, as DNA: TGTGCCAGCAGCCCCACTAGTCGGGGGGAGACCCAGTACTTC.

V usage is TRBV7-2 and J usage is TRBJ2-3, with unresolved D. V lost 2 bases and J 3 bases, leaving 9 bases between the germline ends. The CDR3 contains 14 residues. Germline assignment: CDR1 SGHTA and CDR2 FQGNSA. CDR3: CASSLWAGTDTQYF. Written as DNA, the CDR3 is TGTGCCAGCAGCTTATGGGCTGGGACAGATACGCAGTATTTT.

This rearrangement joins TRBV6-5 to TRBJ2-7, with a tentative D call TRBD1 (5 bases). The CDR3 runs 11 residues. Germline V gene sequence: CDR1 MNHEY, CDR2 SVGAGI. The V end lost 8 bases, the J end lost 6 bases, and 11 bases lay between the germline ends. CDR3 in amino acids: CASVGVSEQYF. The CDR3 DNA reads TGTGCCAGCGTAGGGGTTAGCGAGCAGTACTTC.

This clone was detected a few times. The rearrangement uses TRBV7-8 and TRBJ1-5; possibly TRBD1 for D (6 bases). CDR1 is SGHVS and CDR2 is FQNEAQ in the germline V gene. V lost 5 bases, J lost 7 bases, and 18 bases lay in between. The CDR3 has 15 amino acids. The CDR3, as DNA: TGTGCCAGCAGCCAAACCAGGCAGGGGAACCAGCCCCAGCATTTT. Translation gives CASSQTRQGNQPQHF.

The J gene is TRBJ2-4, the V gene TRBV4-1; maybe TRBD1 (8 bases). Germline V CDR1 and CDR2: MGHRA, YSYEKL. V lost 2 bases and J lost 1, with 30 bases in between. The CDR3 is made up of 22 amino acids. DNA of the CDR3: TGCGCCAGCAGCCAACCAGAACTCAACAGGGGGGGGTCTAGAGGCGCCAAAAACATTCAGTACTTC. Translation: CASSQPELNRGGSRGAKNIQYF.

A few counts support this clone. This chain connects TRBV19 to TRBJ2-7; 7 nucleotides line up with TRBD2. The V segment lost 0 bases and the J segment 0 bases; nucleotides outside the gene matches: 5. CDR3 length: 16 residues. Germline assignment: CDR1 LNHDA and CDR2 SQIVND (reference sequence). The CDR3: CASSIDLAASSYEQYF. The CDR3 DNA reads as TGTGCCAGTAGTATAGATCTAGCGGCGAGCTCCTACGAGCAGTACTTC.

This clone occurred once. In nucleotides, the CDR3 is TGCGCCAGCAGCTTGGCCCTTGGGGACTACGAGCAGTACTTC. As protein: CASSLALGDYEQYF. The chain combines TRBV5-1 with TRBJ2-7; no clear D gene. The germline V gene encodes CDR1 SGHRS and CDR2 YFSETQ. Trimming took 0 bases from V and 3 from J, leaving 10 bases between them. This CDR3 spans 14 amino acids. The full variable domain, with the rest looked up from reference TRBV5-1 and TRBJ2-7, is KAGVTQTPRYLIKTRGQQVTLSCSPISGHRSVSWYQQTPGQGLQFLFEYFSETQRNKGNFPGRFSGRQFSNSRSEMNVSTLELGDSALYLCASSLALGDYEQYFGPGTRLTVT.

The chain carries TRBV19 and TRBJ2-5; no clear D gene. There are 13 residues in the CDR3. Germline V gives CDR1 LNHDA, CDR2 SQIVND (reference sequence). Trimming left V 7 bases short and J 1 base short, with 10 bases between. The DNA for the CDR3 is TGTGCCAGTAAAATGGCCGTCCAAGAGACCCAGTACTTC. Translating gives CASKMAVQETQYF.

V and J are TRBV7-2 and TRBJ2-5; 9 nucleotides align to TRBD2. The V gene end was trimmed by 5 bases and the J gene end by 2 bases; junction bases not matched to a gene: 9. This CDR3 has 16 residues. Per the germline V gene, CDR1 is SGHTA and CDR2 is FQGNSA. CDR3 sequence (DNA): TGTGCCAGCAGCGGGCTTGGCGGGAGGGGACAAGAGACCCAGTACTTC. Amino acid sequence: CASSGLGGRGQETQYF.

This chain connects TRBV7-8 to TRBJ2-1, with TRBD1 matching over 9 bases. This CDR3 is 16 amino acids long. Germline loops: CDR1 SGHVS, CDR2 FQNEAQ. The trim removed 5 bases at V and 1 base at J, leaving 6 bases unmatched. The chain's CDR3 is CASSPRTGDSYNEQFF. CDR3 DNA sequence: TGTGCCAGCAGCCCCCGGACAGGGGATTCCTACAATGAGCAGTTCTTC.

This chain connects TRBV28 to TRBJ2-7, with D possibly being TRBD2 (7 bases). The germline V gene has CDR1 MDHEN and CDR2 SYDVKM. The CDR3 runs 12 residues. V gave up 8 bases and J gave up 2 bases, with 10 bases separating them. CDR3 DNA sequence: TGTGCCAGCGCGGGGGCCACCTACGAGCAGTACTTC. Translation: CASAGATYEQYF.

The genes are TRBV3-1 (or the pseudogene TRBV3-2) and TRBJ1-6; D remains ambiguous. Trimming removed 0 bases at V and 7 bases at J, with 4 bases between. Per the germline V gene, CDR1 is LGHDT and CDR2 is YNNKEL (reference sequence). The length of the CDR3 is 13 residues. CDR3 nucleotide sequence: TGTGCCAGCAGCCAAGATTACAATTCACCCCTCCACTTT. Protein: CASSQDYNSPLHF.

The V gene is TRBV18, the J gene TRBJ1-6; no firm D call. The CDR3 spans 17 residues. Germline V gene lookup returns CDR1 KGHSH and CDR2 LQKENI. V gave up 3 bases and J gave up 14 bases, with 26 bases separating them. The DNA for the CDR3 is TGTGCCAGCTCACCTATCTCCCCCAATGGTTTTCAAGCCGCCCTCCACTTT. Translated: CASSPISPNGFQAALHF.

The V and J genes are TRBV7-9 and TRBJ2-7, with a weak D call TRBD1 (5 bases). Germline CDR1 reads SEHNR; CDR2 reads FQNEAQ (reference sequence). Trimming removed 1 base at V and 5 bases at J, with 12 bases between. The CDR3 runs to 14 residues. CDR3 sequence (DNA): TGTGCCAGCAGCTTAGGCCGCAGGGAACACGAGCAGTACTTC. This encodes CASSLGRREHEQYF.

The chain has TRBV4-3 and TRBJ1-2; the D is unclear. The CDR3 is 15 amino acids. V lost 3 bases to trimming and J lost 0 bases, with 11 bases between them. CDR1 LGHNA and CDR2 YSLEER come from the germline V gene. In nucleotides, the CDR3 is TGCGCCAGCAGCCACTTGGGGTTCTCTAACTATGGCTACACCTTC. Amino acid sequence: CASSHLGFSNYGYTF.

The V and J genes are TRBV7-9 and TRBJ1-1, with 9 bases fitting TRBD1. This CDR3 region has 15 residues. Germline V gene sequence: CDR1 SEHNR, CDR2 FQNEAQ (reference sequence). The trim removed 4 bases at V and 1 base at J, leaving 4 bases unmatched. In DNA, the CDR3 is TGTGCCAGCAGCTCACAGGGGGCGCGGAACACTGAAGCTTTCTTT. Translating it yields CASSSQGARNTEAFF.

The chain carries TRBV5-1 and TRBJ2-5, with a weak D call TRBD2 (5 bases). Trimming cost V 4 bases and J 4 bases, with 17 bases left between them. The CDR3 contains 15 residues. CDR1 SGHRS and CDR2 YFSETQ come from the germline V gene. The CDR3 spells CASSPGGQLRETQYF. DNA for the CDR3: TGCGCCAGCAGCCCAGGAGGCCAGTTGAGAGAGACCCAGTACTTC.

The rearrangement links TRBV5-5 to TRBJ2-3; 7 positions match TRBD2. Trimming took 0 bases from V and 4 from J; bases not matched to a gene: 5. This CDR3 is 15 amino acids long. Looked up from germline, CDR1 is SGHKS and CDR2 is YYEKEE (reference sequence). Here the CDR3 reads CASSLAGGRADTQYF. The CDR3 DNA sequence: TGTGCCAGCAGCTTGGCCGGGGGGAGGGCAGATACGCAGTATTTT. Full variable domain (remainder filled in from reference TRBV5-5 and TRBJ2-3): DAGVTQSPTHLIKTRGQQVTLRCSPISGHKSVSWYQQVLGQGPQFIFQYYEKEERGRGNFPDRFSARQFPNYSSELNVNALLLGDSALYLCASSLAGGRADTQYFGPGTRLTVL.

CDR3 DNA: TGCAGTGCTAGGCCTGAAGAGACCCAGTACTTC. The encoded protein is CSARPEETQYF. The chain carries TRBV20-1 and TRBJ2-5; D unresolved. The V end was cut by 3 bases, the J end by 3 bases, with 5 bases between. The germline gives CDR1 DFQATT, CDR2 SNEGSKA (reference sequence). The CDR3 contains 11 residues.

DNA for the CDR3: TGTGCCAGCAGCTTCTGGAATAGCAATCAGCCCCAGCATTTT. Translating gives CASSFWNSNQPQHF. The chain has TRBV5-6 and TRBJ1-5; no definite D call. V shed 2 bases and J shed 0 bases, with 6 bases lying between them. In germline, CDR1 is SGHDT, CDR2 YYEEEE. This CDR3 spans 14 amino acids.

This chain connects TRBV5-1 to TRBJ2-7; TRBD1 aligns across 8 bases. This CDR3 comprises 15 residues. J lost 1 base, V lost 4 bases, and 7 bases had no gene match. Germline V gives CDR1 SGHRS, CDR2 YFSETQ. The CDR3 DNA follows: TGCGCCAGCAGCCCGGACAGGGTGGCGTCCTACGAGCAGTACTTC. Translated: CASSPDRVASYEQYF.

V usage is TRBV7-2 and J usage is TRBJ2-7; D is undetermined. The CDR3 covers 11 residues. The V gene lost 1 base and the J gene lost 6 bases, with 4 bases spanning the gap. The V gene's germline CDR1 is SGHTA and CDR2 FQGNSA. The CDR3 DNA reads as TGTGCCAGCAGCTTAGGTGTCGAGCAGTACTTC. Amino acid sequence: CASSLGVEQYF. Full variable domain (rest looked up from reference TRBV7-2 and TRBJ2-7): GAGVSQSPSNKVTEKGKDVELRCDPISGHTALYWYRQSLGQGLEFLIYFQGNSAPDKSGLPSDRFSAERTGGSVSTLTIQRTQQEDSAVYLCASSLGVEQYFGPGTRLTVT.

The chain couples TRBV4-2 to TRBJ1-1; 9 bases line up with TRBD1. Trimming cost V 4 bases and J 1 base; bases outside gene matches: 7. The CDR3 has 16 residues. Germline V CDR1 and CDR2: LGHNA, YNFKEQ. In DNA form, the CDR3 reads TGTGCCAGCAGCCCTGGGACAGGGTGGGGGAACACTGAAGCTTTCTTT. Translation gives CASSPGTGWGNTEAFF.

J is TRBJ1-1 and V is TRBV3-1 (or the pseudogene TRBV3-2); 10 bases match TRBD1. Looked up from germline, CDR1 is LGHDT and CDR2 is YNNKEL (reference sequence). This CDR3 has 19 residues. The V gene end was trimmed by 2 bases and the J gene end by 5 bases; junction bases not matched to a gene: 17. CDR3 in DNA: TGTGCCAGCAGCCAAAAGGTTAGTCGGACAGGGGGGCGCTTGACTGAAGCTTTCTTT. As protein: CASSQKVSRTGGRLTEAFF.

J is TRBJ1-4 and V is TRBV6-2 or TRBV6-3; D uncertain. The CDR3 is 13 amino acids. Germline CDR1 is MNHEY and CDR2 is SVGEGT. V lost 2 bases and J 3 bases, leaving 4 bases between the germline ends. CDR3 amino acids: CASSYGSNEKLFF. CDR3 nucleotide sequence: TGTGCCAGCAGTTACGGATCTAATGAAAAACTGTTTTTT.